A single T cell receptor (beta chain) is shown here with its context. As yet, its antigen is unknown. This sample was taken from a study of CD8+CD57+ T cells in acquired aplastic anemia. Study details: Sorted cells (CD4+ and CD8+) yielded DNA amounts that averaged approximately 3.2 ug. Findings of the study overall: Some 28 CD8+ CDR3 sequences occurred in both the patients and the controls. Statistical testing detected no significant gap in CD8+ Simpson's diversity between patients and controls.

CDR3 size: 15 residues. CDR1 and CDR2 (germline): SEHNR, FQNEAQ (reference sequence). V lost 2 bases, J lost 2 bases, and 10 bases lay in between. Those patients picked for sequencing had displayed CD8+CD57+ cell expansion on flow cytometry. Diagnosis of severe acquired aplastic anemia applied to all patients. Genomic DNA served as template for TCR beta VDJ and CDR3 profiling. TCRdb re-analysed the reads in MiXCR, keeping a single row per CDR3 protein. The sample has about 470,000 distinct CDR3 sequences, 25% to 40% seen once. The material sequenced was sorted CD4+, CD8+, or CD8+CD57+ T cells (not recorded which) from PBMCs. The gene calls are TRBV7-9 and TRBJ1-3; TRBD1 might be the D (5 bases). This receptor was taken from a human donor with aplastic anemia. CDR3 region: CASSLMRGTGNTIYF. In nucleotides, the CDR3 is TGTGCCAGCAGCTTAATGAGGGGAACTGGAAACACCATATATTTT.